This TCR beta chain derives from a study of T cell repertoires in ileal Crohn's disease. Findings of the study overall: Sorted CD8 T cells held more high-frequency clones than CD4. All patients with clonality above 26.8% had endoscopic recurrence.

Remarks on this clone: Its antigen remains unidentified.

Here immunoSEQ multiplex PCR was the method, and the copy in TCRdb shows in-frame clones only, minus some. The table lists about 5,000 clones, about four fifths of them singletons. V shed 4 bases and J 7 bases; nucleotides not matched to a gene: 7. Germline V lookup: CDR1 SGHRS, CDR2 YFSETQ. The CDR3 is made up of 13 amino acids. Sequenced material: ileal tissue. This sequence originates from an adult with Crohn's disease. This chain connects TRBV5-1 to TRBJ1-2; 7 bases match TRBD1. DNA for the CDR3: TGCGCCAGCAGCCCGCAGGGGGAGAGTGGCTACACCTTC. It yields the protein CASSPQGESGYTF.